A single sample is the source of the 7 T cell receptor beta chains below, sequenced in a study of control samples from healthy donors and cancer patients. Sequenced by immunoSEQ multiplex PCR; TCRdb stores in-frame clones only, minus some. The sample consists of about 120,000 clones, 88% of them appearing once. Sequencing was performed on blood. These TCRs come from a woman in her 70s in good health.

This chain joins TRBV11-2 and TRBJ1-2; no clear D gene. Germline V gene sequence: CDR1 SGHAT, CDR2 FQNNGV. The CDR3 spans 14 residues. Trimming shortened V by 5 bases and J by 8 bases, and 18 bases separated the two germline ends. The CDR3 bases are TGTGCCAGCAGCGAGAGCTGGGTAGGTGGCGGCTACACCTTC. Amino acid sequence: CASSESWVGGGYTF.

The chain has TRBV5-3 and TRBJ1-5, with TRBD1 matching over 11 bases. TRBV5-3 is classed as an ORF, of uncertain function. This CDR3 has 16 amino acids. The J segment lost 3 bases and the V segment lost 4 bases, leaving 6 bases of the junction unmatched. CDR3 in amino acids: CARSARDRGNNQPQHF. CDR3 sequence (DNA): TGTGCCAGAAGCGCAAGGGACAGGGGGAACAATCAGCCCCAGCATTTT.

The genes are TRBV4-3 and TRBJ2-1, with D tentatively TRBD1 (5 bases). Germline V gene data show CDR1 as LGHNA and CDR2 as YSLEER. V shed 4 bases and J shed 8 bases, with 15 bases lying between them. The CDR3 has 14 amino acids. The CDR3 sequence: CASSRRQWGDEQFF. The CDR3 DNA is TGCGCCAGCAGCCGGAGACAATGGGGCGATGAGCAGTTCTTC.

The chain uses TRBV20-1 and TRBJ2-1; the D is unclear. Germline CDR1 DFQATT, CDR2 SNEGSKA (reference sequence). Trimming took off 1 base at V and 10 bases at J, with 8 bases between the two ends. This CDR3 comprises 11 residues. CDR3 protein: CSARARGEQFF. The CDR3 DNA follows: TGCAGTGCTAGAGCAAGAGGAGAGCAGTTCTTC.

A single count supports this clone. The V and J genes are TRBV9 and TRBJ2-7; either TRBD1 or TRBD2 may fit D (6 bases each). Per germline, CDR1 SGDLS and CDR2 YYNGEE. The V end lost 0 bases, the J end lost 0 bases, and 10 bases lay between the germline ends. The CDR3 totals 15 residues. The CDR3 reads CASSVGWGASYEQYF. In DNA, the CDR3 is TGTGCCAGCAGCGTAGGGTGGGGGGCCTCCTACGAGCAGTACTTC.

The chain is built from TRBV10-3 and TRBJ2-7, with 7 positions matching TRBD2. The CDR3 runs 18 residues. CDR1 and CDR2 from the germline V gene are ENHRY and SYGVKD. J gave up 9 bases and V 3 bases, and 23 bases lay outside the gene matches. The CDR3 sequence is CAISDGREGRERNTGQYF. DNA of the CDR3: TGTGCCATCAGTGACGGCAGGGAGGGCCGCGAGAGAAATACGGGGCAGTACTTC.

The genes are TRBV10-2 and TRBJ1-2; no definite D call. This CDR3 comprises 15 residues. The V and J ends lost 2 bases and 8 bases respectively, with 18 bases between them. From germline, CDR1 is WSHSY and CDR2 SAAADI. The CDR3 protein is CASSEALRARRGYTF. The CDR3 DNA sequence: TGCGCCAGCAGTGAGGCGCTGAGGGCCCGGAGGGGCTACACCTTC.